Below, one TCR beta chain is given with its context. Its antigen remains unidentified. This entry comes from a study of cytomegalovirus exposure and HLA in healthy donors. CDR1 and CDR2 (germline): SGDLS, YYNGEE. This CDR3 contains 14 residues. V was trimmed by 0 bases and J by 5 bases, leaving 11 bases between them. Libraries were prepared by immunoSEQ multiplex PCR; TCRdb keeps only in-frame clonotypes and omits some of them. The table has 200,000 to 250,000 clones, less than 85% seen once; the top ten hold 5.5% to 7%. General study points: CMV antigen specificity was confirmed in vitro for a few CMV-associated chains. According to a subsequent analysis, TCR clusters from the first cohort were inclined to appear together in the 110 or so validation repertoires.

This chain links TRBV9 with TRBJ2-5, with D hard to call. The origin of this receptor is a woman younger than 30 in good health and CMV-seronegative. Material: PBMCs. CDR3 region: CASSVDLAQETQYF. The CDR3 DNA is TGTGCCAGCAGCGTAGATTTAGCTCAGGAGACCCAGTACTTC.